The clone carrying this T cell receptor beta chain was seen just once. Original processing methods: For nucleated cells, counts were estimated from reference gene primer amplification. Data came from immunoSEQ multiplex PCR; TCRdb stores just in-frame clones and leaves some out. Clone size and V and J calls were adopted from that table, with D and trimming inferred from the DNA. The sample holds 90,000 or so clones, 85% to 90% seen once. The trim removed 4 bases at V and 5 bases at J, leaving 4 bases unmatched. Germline lookup yields CDR1 LNHDA and CDR2 SQIVND (reference sequence). The CDR3 consists of 13 residues. This record comes from a study of blood T cell repertoires in COVID-19. Across the whole study: The United States, Italy and Spain supplied acute and convalescent COVID-19 samples.

The specimen was peripheral blood. The sequence came from a woman of 80 years or more with active or convalescent COVID-19. The rearrangement uses TRBV19 and TRBJ2-5, with 7 bases aligning to TRBD1. The CDR3 region is CASSTDRAETQYF. DNA for the CDR3: TGTGCCAGTAGTACAGACAGGGCCGAGACCCAGTACTTC.